This T cell receptor (beta chain) was identified in a study of T cells in Graves' hyperthyroidism and ophthalmopathy. Broader study findings: A median approximately 6.5 months before onset, the model predicted ophthalmopathy. Researchers found most expanded thyroid clonotypes above 0.001 in blood as well.

CDR1 is SNHLY and CDR2 is FYNNEI in the germline V gene. The length of the CDR3 is 16 residues. Germline trimming cut 1 base from V and 4 bases from J; bases unmatched to any gene: 5. With regard to this clonotype: Its specificity is unknown.

Patients were excluded because of uncontrolled infection, other autoimmune disease, pregnancy or lactation. Every diagnosis used clinical symptoms, serum thyroxine and TRAb, thyroid ultrasound and orbital computed tomography. Regions amplified from RNA transcripts were the TCR beta CDR3 regions. First-round RT-PCR with HTBI primers amplified the TCR CDR3 region. One entry per CDR3 protein, called by TCRdb with MiXCR from the multiplex PCR reads. The data hold roughly 500,000 distinct CDR3 sequences, with about 46% observed a single time. This sequence originates from an adult woman with Graves' disease, either hyperthyroidism or ophthalmopathy (not recorded which). The specimen sequenced was peripheral blood or thyroid tissue (not recorded which). This chain uses TRBV2 with TRBJ2-1, with 9 positions matching TRBD2. This chain's CDR3 is CASSEGAGGPYNEQFF. The DNA for the CDR3 is TGTGCCAGCAGTGAAGGAGCGGGAGGACCTTACAATGAGCAGTTCTTC.